This passage covers 17 T cell receptor beta chains from one sample sequenced in a study of OX40 agonist ivuxolimab in advanced cancers. Sequenced by immunoSEQ multiplex PCR; TCRdb stores in-frame clones only, minus some. The sample consists of about 51,000 clones, 84% of them appearing once. Sequenced here: CD4+ or CD8+ T cells sorted from blood, sampled in a trial of the OX40 agonist ivuxolimab. The receptors come from an adult with an advanced solid tumor such as melanoma, head and neck, liver or kidney cancer.

The V call is TRBV9, the J call TRBJ2-3, with TRBD2 identical over 10 bases. Per the germline V gene, CDR1 is SGDLS and CDR2 is YYNGEE. Trimming at V came to 3 bases and at J to 1 base, leaving 14 bases not matched to a gene. This CDR3 has 19 amino acids. The CDR3 DNA sequence: TGTGCCAGCAGCGAAATCTTAGCGGGGGGTAACCCCTGCACAGATACGCAGTATTTT. Translated, it gives CASSEILAGGNPCTDTQYF.

The rearrangement uses TRBV11-2 and TRBJ1-5; a weak D match, TRBD1 (5 bases). This CDR3 spans 13 amino acids. In germline, CDR1 is SGHAT, CDR2 FQNNGV. Between the trimmed V and J ends, which lost 5 bases and 3 bases, there was a span of 8 bases. This chain's CDR3 is CASSPQVNQPQHF. CDR3 in DNA: TGTGCCAGCAGCCCACAGGTCAATCAGCCCCAGCATTTT.

Only one count was recorded for this clone. This chain links TRBV5-6 with TRBJ2-5; TRBD2 agrees at 12 bases. This CDR3 comprises 17 residues. V lost 0 bases and J lost 2; bases outside the gene matches: 5. Germline V gives CDR1 SGHDT, CDR2 YYEEEE. This CDR3 reads CASSLVRLAGGQETQYF. CDR3 nucleotide sequence: TGTGCCAGCAGCTTGGTGCGGCTAGCGGGGGGGCAAGAGACCCAGTACTTC. Together with reference TRBV5-6 and TRBJ2-5, the CDR3 gives the full variable domain: DAGVTQSPTHLIKTRGQQVTLRCSPKSGHDTVSWYQQALGQGPQFIFQYYEEEERQRGNFPDRFSGHQFPNYSSELNVNALLLGDSALYLCASSLVRLAGGQETQYFGPGTRLLVL.

The rearrangement uses TRBV19 and TRBJ1-6; maybe TRBD1 (5 bases). Germline V gene data show CDR1 as LNHDA and CDR2 as SQIVND (reference sequence). The CDR3 is 16 residues long. The V end was cut by 3 bases, the J end by 5 bases, with 14 bases between. CDR3 region: CASSIGGWGNNSPLHF. CDR3 sequence (DNA): TGTGCCAGTAGTATTGGCGGCTGGGGGAATAATTCACCCCTCCACTTT.

This chain joins TRBV9 and TRBJ2-7, with 10 bases lining up with TRBD2. The CDR3 has 15 amino acids. Germline CDR1 is SGDLS and CDR2 is YYNGEE. Here the CDR3 DNA reads TGTGCGACATCGGAAGAGCGGGGGGGCCGTCACGAGCAGTACTTC. Its translation is CATSEERGGRHEQYF.

This clone showed up just once. This sequence joins TRBV6-5 and TRBJ1-2; TRBD1 is a possible D gene (5 bases). The V and J ends lost 11 bases and 4 bases respectively, with 14 bases between them. CDR1 is MNHEY and CDR2 is SVGAGI in the germline V gene. This CDR3 has 12 residues. The CDR3: CAARGRLYGYTF. CDR3 nucleotide sequence: TGTGCCGCCCGGGGACGGCTCTATGGCTACACCTTC.

This sequence joins TRBV14 and TRBJ2-2, with D perhaps TRBD2 (5 bases). The CDR3 consists of 18 residues. Looked up from germline, CDR1 is SGHDN and CDR2 is FVKESK. With 5 bases removed from V and 4 bases from J, the gap between germline ends came to 23 bases. The chain's CDR3 is CASSATLSGITFTGELFF. DNA for the CDR3: TGTGCCAGCAGCGCAACCCTTTCGGGAATAACGTTCACCGGGGAGCTGTTTTTT.

The gene calls are TRBV7-3 and TRBJ2-2, with D perhaps TRBD2 (5 bases). Trimming removed 2 bases at V and 1 base at J, with 8 bases between. CDR1 is SGHTA and CDR2 is FQGTGA in the germline V gene. This CDR3 is built from 15 residues. This CDR3 reads CASSLSGVNTGELFF. Written as DNA, the CDR3 is TGTGCCAGCAGCTTATCCGGGGTGAACACCGGGGAGCTGTTTTTT.

The CDR3 DNA is TGTGCCAGCAGCCCATCGGGACCCCAAGAGACCCAGTACTTC. This encodes CASSPSGPQETQYF. The gene calls are TRBV7-8 and TRBJ2-5; the D call may be TRBD1 or TRBD2 (5 bases each). Germline V lookup: CDR1 SGHVS, CDR2 FQNEAQ. V lost 5 bases and J 1 base, leaving 11 bases between the germline ends. The CDR3 loop spans 14 amino acids.

V usage is TRBV25-1 and J usage is TRBJ1-2; D ambiguous. Germline-derived CDR1 and CDR2 are MGHDK and SYGVNS. The CDR3 sequence is 15 residues long. The germline V and J ends were trimmed by 7 bases and 1 base, with 16 bases remaining between them. Here the CDR3 DNA reads TGTGCCAGCACCCAAAGTGGCTCACTTAACTATGGCTACACCTTC. Its translation is CASTQSGSLNYGYTF.

The V gene is TRBV6-6, the J gene TRBJ1-2; 7 bases line up with TRBD1. V shed 10 bases, J shed 4 bases, and the junction held 6 bases outside the gene matches. Germline V gene sequence: CDR1 MNHNY, CDR2 SVGAGI (reference sequence). The CDR3 spans 12 residues. The CDR3 region is CAITQGGYGYTF. Written as DNA, the CDR3 is TGTGCCATCACCCAGGGGGGCTATGGCTACACCTTC.

This clone was recorded only once. CDR3 DNA: TGTGCCAGCAGCCCCGCGGGGGGGACTTACAATGAGCAGTTCTTC. It translates to CASSPAGGTYNEQFF. The chain has TRBV7-3 and TRBJ2-1; 9 nucleotides align to TRBD2. Per the germline V gene, CDR1 is SGHTA and CDR2 is FQGTGA. CDR3 length: 15 residues. The V and J ends lost 5 bases and 4 bases, in that order; junction bases with no gene match: 6. Together with reference TRBV7-3 and TRBJ2-1, the CDR3 gives the full variable domain: GAGVSQTPSNKVTEKGKYVELRCDPISGHTALYWYRQSLGQGPEFLIYFQGTGAADDSGLPNDRFFAVRPEGSVSTLKIQRTERGDSAVYLCASSPAGGTYNEQFFGPGTRLTVL.

The CDR3 here is CASSVGAYNSPLHF. CDR3 coding DNA: TGTGCCAGCAGCGTAGGTGCCTATAATTCACCCCTCCACTTT. The chain is built from TRBV9 and TRBJ1-6; D gene ambiguous. This CDR3 is built from 14 residues. Germline lookup yields CDR1 SGDLS and CDR2 YYNGEE. Trimming stripped 0 bases from V and 2 bases from J, with 3 bases between.

The chain couples TRBV5-5 to TRBJ2-1, with 8 bases fitting TRBD1. The junction had 5 bases not matched to a gene; V was cut back by 6 bases and J by 3 bases. The CDR3 sequence is 14 residues long. Germline V gene lookup returns CDR1 SGHKS and CDR2 YYEKEE (reference sequence). The CDR3 is CASTRTGGYNEQFF. The CDR3 region has the DNA TGTGCCAGCACCAGAACAGGGGGCTACAATGAGCAGTTCTTC.

This chain joins TRBV5-8 and TRBJ2-5, with 10 positions matching TRBD2. This CDR3 contains 15 residues. CDR1 is SGHTS, CDR2 YDEGEE, per germline. The J segment lost 5 bases and the V segment lost 5 bases, leaving 9 bases of the junction unmatched. CDR3 sequence reads: CASSRTSGPWETQYF. In nucleotides, the CDR3 is TGTGCCAGCAGTCGGACTAGCGGACCCTGGGAGACCCAGTACTTC.

The chain employs TRBV2 and TRBJ1-5; 9 nucleotides line up with TRBD1. The CDR3 has 22 residues. Germline trimming cut 1 base from V and 0 bases from J; bases unmatched to any gene: 19. Germline CDR1 is SNHLY and CDR2 is FYNNEI. The CDR3 is CASSEGYGTGWKWRDSNQPQHF. Here the CDR3 DNA reads TGTGCCAGCAGTGAAGGTTATGGGACAGGGTGGAAGTGGAGAGATAGCAATCAGCCCCAGCATTTT. The entire variable domain, with the rest obtained from reference TRBV2 and TRBJ1-5, is as follows: EPEVTQTPSHQVTQMGQEVILRCVPISNHLYFYWYRQILGQKVEFLVSFYNNEISEKSEIFDDQFSVERPDGSNFTLKIRSTKLEDSAMYFCASSEGYGTGWKWRDSNQPQHFGDGTRLSIL.

The chain has TRBV6-6 and TRBJ1-2, with TRBD1 matching over 7 bases. Germline lookup yields CDR1 MNHNY and CDR2 SVGAGI (reference sequence). The V segment lost 6 bases and the J segment 4 bases; nucleotides outside the gene matches: 5. This CDR3 is built from 13 residues. The DNA of the CDR3 is TGTGCCAGCAGCGGCCAGGGGGGCTATGGCTACACCTTC. It specifies CASSGQGGYGYTF.